One and the same sample provided the 2 T cell receptor beta chains below, sequenced in a study of shared clonotypes between healthy human individuals. The protocol was immunoSEQ multiplex PCR, while the TCRdb copy is restricted to in-frame clones and leaves out a portion. The data hold fewer than 1.8 million clones, with approximately 98.5% observed a single time. The sequenced sample was naive CD4+ T cells sorted from blood. The subset was: CD45RA+ positively selected. These receptors were collected from a young man in good health.

The chain combines TRBV4-1 with TRBJ1-1; D is unclear. Germline CDR1 MGHRA, CDR2 YSYEKL. Trimming shortened V by 4 bases and J by 0 bases, and 12 bases separated the two germline ends. The CDR3 spans 15 residues. The CDR3 DNA sequence: TGCGCCAGCAGCCTACCGGCGGGGATGAACACTGAAGCTTTCTTT. It codes for CASSLPAGMNTEAFF.

The gene calls are TRBV5-1 and TRBJ2-3, with D uncertain. V gave up 4 bases and J gave up 6 bases, with 15 bases separating them. The germline CDR1 and CDR2 sequences are SGHRS and YFSETQ. The CDR3 is 14 amino acids. The CDR3 DNA sequence: TGCGCCAGCAGCACGGCGGTGGCCCTGGATACGCAGTATTTT. It translates to CASSTAVALDTQYF.